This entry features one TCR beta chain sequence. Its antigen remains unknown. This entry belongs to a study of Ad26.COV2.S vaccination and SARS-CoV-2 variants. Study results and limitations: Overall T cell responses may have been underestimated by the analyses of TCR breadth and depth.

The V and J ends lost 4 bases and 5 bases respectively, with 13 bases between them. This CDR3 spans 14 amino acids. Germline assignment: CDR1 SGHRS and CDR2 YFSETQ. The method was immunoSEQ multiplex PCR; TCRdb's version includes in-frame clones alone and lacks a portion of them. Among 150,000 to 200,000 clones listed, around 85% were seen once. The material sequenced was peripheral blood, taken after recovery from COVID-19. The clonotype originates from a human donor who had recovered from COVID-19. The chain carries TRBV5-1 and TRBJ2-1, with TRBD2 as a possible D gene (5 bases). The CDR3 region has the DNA TGCGCCAGCAGCCCGAGGACTCTCGACAATGAGCAGTTCTTC. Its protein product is CASSPRTLDNEQFF.